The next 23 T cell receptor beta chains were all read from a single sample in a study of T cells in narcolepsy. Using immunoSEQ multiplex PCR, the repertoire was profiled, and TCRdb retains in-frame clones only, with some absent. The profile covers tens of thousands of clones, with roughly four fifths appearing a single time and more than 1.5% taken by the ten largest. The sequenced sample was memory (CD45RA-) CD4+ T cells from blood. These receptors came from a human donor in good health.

The CDR3 is CASSQGGGAGATGELFF. CDR3 sequence (DNA): TGTGCCAGCAGCCAAGGAGGCGGAGCGGGAGCCACCGGGGAGCTGTTTTTT. V usage is TRBV4-2 and J usage is TRBJ2-2; 8 positions agree with TRBD2. V lost 1 base, J lost 4 bases, and 8 bases stayed unmatched. The CDR3 is made up of 17 amino acids. Germline CDR1 reads LGHNA; CDR2 reads YNFKEQ.

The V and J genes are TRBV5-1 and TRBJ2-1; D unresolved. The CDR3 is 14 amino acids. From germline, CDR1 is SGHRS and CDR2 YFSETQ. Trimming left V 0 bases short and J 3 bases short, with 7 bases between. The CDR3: CASSLAAGYNEQFF. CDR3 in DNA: TGCGCCAGCAGCTTGGCCGCAGGCTACAATGAGCAGTTCTTC.

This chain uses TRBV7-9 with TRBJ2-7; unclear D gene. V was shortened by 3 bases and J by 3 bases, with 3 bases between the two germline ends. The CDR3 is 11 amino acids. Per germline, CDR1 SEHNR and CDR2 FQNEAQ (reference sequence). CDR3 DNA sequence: TGTGCCAGCAGCTTGGACTACGAGCAGTACTTC. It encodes CASSLDYEQYF.

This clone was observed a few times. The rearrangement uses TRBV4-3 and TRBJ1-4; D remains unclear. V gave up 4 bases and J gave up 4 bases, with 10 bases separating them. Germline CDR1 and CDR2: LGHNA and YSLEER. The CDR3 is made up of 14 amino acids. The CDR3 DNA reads TGCGCCAGCAGCCCCGGGTCTCATAATGAAAAACTGTTTTTT. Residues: CASSPGSHNEKLFF.

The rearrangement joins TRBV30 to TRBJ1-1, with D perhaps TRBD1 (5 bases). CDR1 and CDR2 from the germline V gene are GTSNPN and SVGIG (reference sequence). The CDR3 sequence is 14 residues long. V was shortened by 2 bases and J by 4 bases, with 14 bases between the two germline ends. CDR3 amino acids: CAWSKAGNPTEAFF. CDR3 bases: TGTGCCTGGAGTAAGGCAGGGAACCCCACTGAAGCTTTCTTT.

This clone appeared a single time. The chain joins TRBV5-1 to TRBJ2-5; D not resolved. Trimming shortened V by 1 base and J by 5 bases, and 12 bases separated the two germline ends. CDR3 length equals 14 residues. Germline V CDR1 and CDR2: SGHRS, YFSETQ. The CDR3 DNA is TGCGCCAGCAGCTTGTCCATACTGGGGGAGACCCAGTACTTC. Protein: CASSLSILGETQYF.

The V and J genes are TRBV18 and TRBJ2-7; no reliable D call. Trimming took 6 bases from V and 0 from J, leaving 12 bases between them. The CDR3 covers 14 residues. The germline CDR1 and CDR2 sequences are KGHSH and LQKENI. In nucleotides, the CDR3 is TGTGCCAGCTCTCCTGAGGTCCGCTCCTACGAGCAGTACTTC. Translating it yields CASSPEVRSYEQYF.

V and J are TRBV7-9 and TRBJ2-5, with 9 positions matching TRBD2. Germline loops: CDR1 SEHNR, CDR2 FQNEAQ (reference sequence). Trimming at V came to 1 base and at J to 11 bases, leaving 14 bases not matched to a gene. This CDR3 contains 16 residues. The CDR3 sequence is CASSLERGTSNSEQYF. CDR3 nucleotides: TGTGCCAGCAGCTTAGAGAGAGGGACTAGCAATTCGGAGCAGTACTTC.

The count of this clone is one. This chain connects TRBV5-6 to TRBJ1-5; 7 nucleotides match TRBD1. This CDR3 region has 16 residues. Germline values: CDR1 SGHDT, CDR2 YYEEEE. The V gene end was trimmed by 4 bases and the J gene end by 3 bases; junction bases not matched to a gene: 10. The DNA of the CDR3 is TGTGCCAGCAGCGGAAGGACAGGCGGAAACAATCAGCCCCAGCATTTT. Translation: CASSGRTGGNNQPQHF.

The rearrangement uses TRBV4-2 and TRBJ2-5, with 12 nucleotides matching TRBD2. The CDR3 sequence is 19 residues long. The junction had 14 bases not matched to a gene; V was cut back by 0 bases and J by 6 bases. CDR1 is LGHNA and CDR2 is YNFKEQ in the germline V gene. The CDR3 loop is CASSQDPPVTSGGPQTQYF. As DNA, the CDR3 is TGTGCCAGCAGCCAAGACCCCCCGGTGACTAGCGGGGGCCCCCAGACCCAGTACTTC.

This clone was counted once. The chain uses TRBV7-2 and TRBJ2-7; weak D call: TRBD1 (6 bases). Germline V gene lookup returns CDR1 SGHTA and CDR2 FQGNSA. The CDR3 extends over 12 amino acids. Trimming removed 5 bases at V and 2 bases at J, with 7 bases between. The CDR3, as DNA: TGTGCCAGCAGCGGGGACACCTACGAGCAGTACTTC. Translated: CASSGDTYEQYF.

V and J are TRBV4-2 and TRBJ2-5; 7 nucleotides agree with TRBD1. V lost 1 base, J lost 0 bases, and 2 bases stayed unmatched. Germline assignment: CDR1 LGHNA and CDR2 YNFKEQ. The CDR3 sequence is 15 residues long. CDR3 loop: CASSQGQGNQETQYF. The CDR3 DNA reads TGTGCCAGCAGCCAAGGACAGGGAAACCAAGAGACCCAGTACTTC.

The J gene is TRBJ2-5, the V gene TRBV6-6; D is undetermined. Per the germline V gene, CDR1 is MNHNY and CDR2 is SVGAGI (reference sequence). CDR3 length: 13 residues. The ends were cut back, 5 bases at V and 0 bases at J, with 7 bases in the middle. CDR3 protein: CASSPKYQETQYF. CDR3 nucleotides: TGTGCCAGCAGTCCAAAGTACCAAGAGACCCAGTACTTC.

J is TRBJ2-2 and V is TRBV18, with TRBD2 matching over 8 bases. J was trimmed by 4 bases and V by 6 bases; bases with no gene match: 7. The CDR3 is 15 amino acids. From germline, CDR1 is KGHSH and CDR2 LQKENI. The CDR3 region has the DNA TGTGCCAGCTCCCCTAACGCGGGAGGCACCGGGGAGCTGTTTTTT. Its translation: CASSPNAGGTGELFF.

CDR3 residues: CASSEWGTGGTGELFF. Written as DNA, the CDR3 is TGTGCCAGCAGTGAATGGGGGACAGGGGGTACCGGGGAGCTGTTTTTT. The chain is built from TRBV2 and TRBJ2-2; 11 nucleotides align to TRBD1. The V gene's germline CDR1 is SNHLY and CDR2 FYNNEI. This CDR3 has 16 amino acids. Germline trimming cut 2 bases from V and 5 bases from J; bases unmatched to any gene: 4.

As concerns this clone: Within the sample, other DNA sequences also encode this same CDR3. The CDR3 reads CASSESGNQPQHF. CDR3 nucleotides: TGTGCCAGCAGTGAATCGGGCAATCAGCCCCAGCATTTT. This rearrangement joins TRBV25-1 to TRBJ1-5; D is unclear. V lost 1 base to trimming and J lost 2 bases, with 3 bases between them. Looked up from germline, CDR1 is MGHDK and CDR2 is SYGVNS. The CDR3 consists of 13 residues.

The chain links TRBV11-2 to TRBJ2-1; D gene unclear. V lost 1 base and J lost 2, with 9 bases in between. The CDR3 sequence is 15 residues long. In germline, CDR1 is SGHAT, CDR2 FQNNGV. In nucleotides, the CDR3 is TGTGCCAGCAGCTTAGGGGCAGGACCCTACAATGAGCAGTTCTTC. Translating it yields CASSLGAGPYNEQFF. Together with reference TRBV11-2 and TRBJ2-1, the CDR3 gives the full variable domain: EAGVAQSPRYKIIEKRQSVAFWCNPISGHATLYWYQQILGQGPKLLIQFQNNGVVDDSQLPKDRFSAERLKGVDSTLKIQPAKLEDSAVYLCASSLGAGPYNEQFFGPGTRLTVL.

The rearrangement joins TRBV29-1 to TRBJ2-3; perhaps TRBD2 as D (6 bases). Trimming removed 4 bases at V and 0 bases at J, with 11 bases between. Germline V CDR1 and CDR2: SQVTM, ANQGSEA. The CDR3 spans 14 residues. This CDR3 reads CSVGGEASTDTQYF. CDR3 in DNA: TGCAGCGTTGGTGGGGAGGCTAGCACAGATACGCAGTATTTT.

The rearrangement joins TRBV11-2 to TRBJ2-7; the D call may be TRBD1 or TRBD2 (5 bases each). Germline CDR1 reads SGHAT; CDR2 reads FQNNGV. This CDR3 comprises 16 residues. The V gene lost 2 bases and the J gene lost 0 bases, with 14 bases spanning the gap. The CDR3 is CASSLLRGRTSYEQYF. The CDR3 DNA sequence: TGTGCCAGCAGCTTATTACGGGGCCGGACCTCCTACGAGCAGTACTTC.

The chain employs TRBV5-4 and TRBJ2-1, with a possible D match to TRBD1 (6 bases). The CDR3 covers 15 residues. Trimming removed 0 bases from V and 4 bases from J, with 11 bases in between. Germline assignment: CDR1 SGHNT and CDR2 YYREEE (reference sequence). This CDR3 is CASSLAPGEYNEQFF. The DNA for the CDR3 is TGTGCCAGCAGCTTGGCTCCAGGGGAATACAATGAGCAGTTCTTC. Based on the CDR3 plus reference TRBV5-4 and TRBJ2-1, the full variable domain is ETGVTQSPTHLIKTRGQQVTLRCSSQSGHNTVSWYQQALGQGPQFIFQYYREEENGRGNFPPRFSGLQFPNYSSELNVNALELDDSALYLCASSLAPGEYNEQFFGPGTRLTVL.

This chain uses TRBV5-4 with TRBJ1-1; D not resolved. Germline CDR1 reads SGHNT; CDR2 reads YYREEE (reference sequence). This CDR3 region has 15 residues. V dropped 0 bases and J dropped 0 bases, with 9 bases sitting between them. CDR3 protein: CASSLDSGMNTEAFF. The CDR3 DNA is TGTGCCAGCAGCTTGGACAGCGGAATGAACACTGAAGCTTTCTTT.

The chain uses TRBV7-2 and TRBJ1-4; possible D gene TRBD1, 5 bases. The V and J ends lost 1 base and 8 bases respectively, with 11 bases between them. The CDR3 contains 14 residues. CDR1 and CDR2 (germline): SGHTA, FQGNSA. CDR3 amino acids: CASSLDDWGEKLFF. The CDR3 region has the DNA TGTGCCAGCAGCTTAGACGACTGGGGGGAAAAACTGTTTTTT.

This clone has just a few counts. DNA of the CDR3: TGTGCCAGCAGTGGAGGCGGGACCCAAGGATCGGGGACCCAGTACTTC. Its protein product is CASSGGGTQGSGTQYF. The J gene is TRBJ2-5, the V gene TRBV6-1; a weak D match, TRBD2 (6 bases). Between the trimmed V and J ends, which lost 4 bases and 7 bases, there was a span of 22 bases. The germline V gene encodes CDR1 MNHNS and CDR2 SASEGT. This CDR3 region has 16 residues.